A single sample gave rise to the 7 T cell receptor beta chains below, sequenced in a study of cytomegalovirus exposure and HLA in healthy donors. The study ran its PCR with 60 Vbeta and 13 Jbeta primers. Assay: immunoSEQ multiplex PCR; the TCRdb copy retains only in-frame clones and omits some. The sample records about 200,000 clones, 75% to 90% being singletons. Source material: PBMCs. The receptors were gathered from a woman aged 30 to 39 in good health and CMV-seronegative.

This clone is a singleton in its sample. The J gene is TRBJ1-5, the V gene TRBV28; D is perhaps TRBD1 (6 bases). From germline, CDR1 is MDHEN and CDR2 SYDVKM. The V and J ends lost 8 bases and 4 bases respectively, with 15 bases between them. This CDR3 has 14 residues. CDR3 protein: CASGPGTRNQPQHF. The CDR3 DNA is TGTGCCAGCGGGCCCGGGACAAGAAATCAGCCCCAGCATTTT.

The chain uses TRBV4-2 and TRBJ2-7; 7 nucleotides align to TRBD1. The CDR3 extends over 17 amino acids. Germline V gene lookup returns CDR1 LGHNA and CDR2 YNFKEQ. With 0 bases clipped from V and 3 bases from J, the junction kept 11 bases outside the gene matches. As DNA, the CDR3 is TGTGCCAGCAGCCAAGATCCAGCCAGGGGGTTATTCTACGAGCAGTACTTC. It yields the protein CASSQDPARGLFYEQYF.

This sequence joins TRBV9 and TRBJ2-7; TRBD2 matches at 7 bases. The CDR3 runs to 15 residues. The germline V gene has CDR1 SGDLS and CDR2 YYNGEE. With 0 bases clipped from V and 0 bases from J, the junction kept 3 bases outside the gene matches. The CDR3 DNA reads as TGTGCCAGCAGCGTAGCTGCTAGCGGCTCCTACGAGCAGTACTTC. It is translated as CASSVAASGSYEQYF.

V usage is TRBV9 and J usage is TRBJ1-4; D remains unclear. Trimming shortened V by 0 bases and J by 8 bases, and 14 bases separated the two germline ends. Looked up from germline, CDR1 is SGDLS and CDR2 is YYNGEE. The CDR3 has 15 residues. The CDR3 sequence is CASSVGRSGGEKLFF. CDR3 DNA: TGTGCCAGCAGCGTAGGTCGATCGGGTGGGGAAAAACTGTTTTTT.

The chain joins TRBV15 to TRBJ1-5; a possible D gene is TRBD1 (5 bases). The V gene's germline CDR1 is LNHNV and CDR2 YYDKDF (reference sequence). V lost 0 bases to trimming and J lost 3 bases, with 9 bases between them. The CDR3 consists of 15 residues. CDR3 loop: CATSRDRAYNQPQHF. In DNA, the CDR3 is TGTGCCACCAGCAGAGACAGGGCCTACAATCAGCCCCAGCATTTT.

The J gene is TRBJ2-1, the V gene TRBV6-1; TRBD1 is a possible D gene (6 bases). Germline assignment: CDR1 MNHNS and CDR2 SASEGT. The V end was cut by 6 bases, the J end by 6 bases, with 18 bases between. This CDR3 has 15 amino acids. The CDR3 sequence is CASSAGTGMANEQFF. The CDR3 region has the DNA TGTGCCAGCAGCGCCGGCACAGGGATGGCCAATGAGCAGTTCTTC.

This chain connects TRBV6-1 to TRBJ2-4; TRBD1 agrees at 9 bases. Losses at the gene ends were 6 bases for V and 3 bases for J; bases not matched to a gene: 6. The germline V gene encodes CDR1 MNHNS and CDR2 SASEGT. This CDR3 comprises 15 residues. The CDR3 sequence: CASRTTGGIKNIQYF. CDR3 DNA sequence: TGTGCCAGCAGGACTACAGGGGGCATCAAAAACATTCAGTACTTC.